This entry features one T cell receptor (beta chain) sequence. The antigen remains unidentified. The entry originates in a study of cytomegalovirus exposure and HLA in healthy donors. General study findings and limits: CMV antigen specificity of a few CMV-associated chains was confirmed in vitro. Overall, 164 TCR beta chains were annotated as cytomegalovirus-associated. Further analysis was carried out later, and it showed several of the most significant clusters appearing linked to common viral pathogens.

Primers for the PCR totalled 60 Vbeta and 13 Jbeta. Clones were sequenced by immunoSEQ multiplex PCR, and TCRdb holds only the in-frame ones, with some missing. Altogether over 65,000 clones are present, around 82% being singletons, with the ten largest covering 3% to 3.5%. Each donor was nominally healthy when sampled (though unrecorded immune exposures were likely). Sequences were obtained from PBMCs. The receptor was derived from a man aged 50 to 60 in good health and CMV-seronegative.

The CDR3, as DNA: TGTGCCAGCAGCAAAGCTAGAACCGGGACTAGCGGGGACGGTGAGCAGTTCTTC. Translating gives CASSKARTGTSGDGEQFF. The chain is built from TRBV21-1 and TRBJ2-1; the tabulated D call, TRBD2, remains unverified against the DNA. TRBV21-1 corresponds to a pseudogene. This CDR3 comprises 18 residues.